These T cell receptor beta chains were read from a single sample in a study of CD8 T cells in ankylosing spondylitis. TCRdb reprocessed the 5' RACE reads with MiXCR, giving one entry per CDR3 protein. The sample yields around 770,000 distinct CDR3 sequences, roughly 12% seen once. Sequencing input: blood, either unsorted or a sorted T cell fraction (not recorded which). These receptors all come from a male donor with ankylosing spondylitis. Both conserved end residues are part of each CDR3. A D gene is named only where the DNA matches it firmly. Some rows mark clone size as missing; the rest say once, few, many or name a class of expanded clone.

CDR3 | DNA | D | J | V | size
CATSDFRASSYNEQFF | TGTGCCACCAGTGACTTCAGGGCCAGCTCCTACAATGAGCAGTTCTTC | . | TRBJ2-1 | TRBV24-1 | .
CASSSGQIYNSPLHF | TGTGCCAGCAGCTCCGGACAGATTTATAATTCACCCCTCCACTTT | . | TRBJ1-6 | TRBV7-2 | few
CASSLLGSNYGYTF | TGCGCCAGCAGCTTACTGGGTTCTAACTATGGCTACACCTTC | . | TRBJ1-2 | TRBV5-1 | many
CASAKGRFPYEQYF | TGTGCCAGCGCAAAGGGCCGGTTCCCCTACGAGCAGTACTTC | . | TRBJ2-7 | TRBV6-1 | .
CASSYGSSGGTRSYNEQFF | TGTGCCAGCAGTTACGGGTCTAGCGGGGGGACCCGCTCCTACAATGAGCAGTTCTTC | TRBD2 | TRBJ2-1 | TRBV6-2/TRBV6-3 | few
CASSWTNAAQYF | TGTGCCAGCAGCTGGACGAATGCGGCACAGTATTTT | . | TRBJ2-3 | TRBV5-6 | .
CASSLTSGDALTGQFF | TGTGCCAGCAGTTTAACCTCTGGGGACGCCCTAACTGGGCAGTTCTTC | . | TRBJ2-1 | TRBV7-3 | .
CASSEEPQDEQFF | TGTGCCAGCAGTGAGGAGCCCCAGGATGAGCAGTTCTTC | . | TRBJ2-1 | TRBV6-1 | .
CASSAKGTLLSNQPQHF | TGTGCCAGCAGCGCCAAAGGGACGCTACTTAGCAATCAGCCCCAGCATTTT | . | TRBJ1-5 | TRBV7-2 | .
CASRPPPGSDYGYTF | TGTGCCAGCAGGCCCCCTCCGGGGTCCGACTATGGCTACACCTTC | . | TRBJ1-2 | TRBV6-1 | .
CASETGGTDTQYF | TGTGCCTCCGAGACAGGGGGCACAGATACGCAGTATTTT | TRBD1 | TRBJ2-3 | TRBV30 | few
CASSFPGLAGYNEQFF | TGCGCCAGCAGCTTCCCTGGACTAGCGGGGTACAATGAGCAGTTCTTC | TRBD2 | TRBJ2-1 | TRBV5-1 | few
CASSPDVPGAFF | TGTGCCAGCAGTCCCGACGTTCCCGGGGCTTTCTTT | . | TRBJ1-1 | TRBV7-2 | .
CASQEGNQPQHF | TGTGCCTCGCAGGAAGGCAATCAGCCCCAGCATTTT | . | TRBJ1-5 | TRBV6-2/TRBV6-3 | .
CASSQEYRERYYGYTF | TGCGCCAGCAGCCAAGAATACAGGGAAAGGTACTATGGCTACACCTTC | . | TRBJ1-2 | TRBV4-3 | few
CASSPEDGFRYEQYF | TGTGCCAGCTCACCGGAAGACGGGTTTCGCTACGAGCAGTACTTC | . | TRBJ2-7 | TRBV18 | few
CASSLGPPSGYTF | TGCGCCAGCAGCTTGGGTCCTCCGAGCGGCTACACCTTC | . | TRBJ1-2 | TRBV5-1 | .
CSSRHPSFSYEQYF | TGCAGTTCTAGACATCCCTCCTTCTCCTACGAGCAGTACTTC | . | TRBJ2-7 | TRBV20-1 | few